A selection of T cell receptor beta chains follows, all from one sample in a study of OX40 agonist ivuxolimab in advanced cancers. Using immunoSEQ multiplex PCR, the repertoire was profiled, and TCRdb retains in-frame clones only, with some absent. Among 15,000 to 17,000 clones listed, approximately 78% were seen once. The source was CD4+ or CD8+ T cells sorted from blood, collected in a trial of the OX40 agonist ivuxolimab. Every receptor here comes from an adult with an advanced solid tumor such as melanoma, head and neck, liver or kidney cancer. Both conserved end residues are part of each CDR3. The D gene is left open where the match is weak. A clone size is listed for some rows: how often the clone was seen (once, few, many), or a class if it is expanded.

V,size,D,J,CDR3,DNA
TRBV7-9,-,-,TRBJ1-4,CASSLRGDEKLFF,TGTGCCAGCAGCTTACGGGGCGATGAAAAACTGTTTTTT
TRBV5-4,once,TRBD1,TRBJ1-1,CASSPLGQGNTEAFF,TGTGCCAGCAGCCCTCTAGGACAGGGGAACACTGAAGCTTTCTTT
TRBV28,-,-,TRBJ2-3,CASSLEAALTDTQYF,TGTGCCAGCAGTTTGGAAGCGGCCCTCACAGATACGCAGTATTTT
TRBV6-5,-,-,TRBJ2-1,CASSYSRDSNYNEQFF,TGTGCCAGCAGTTACTCAAGGGACTCCAACTACAATGAGCAGTTCTTC
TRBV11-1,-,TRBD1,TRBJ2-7,CASSSPDRADYEQYF,TGTGCCAGCAGCTCGCCGGACAGGGCAGACTACGAGCAGTACTTC
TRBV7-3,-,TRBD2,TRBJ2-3,CASSLTGLAADTQYF,TGTGCCAGCAGCTTAACAGGACTAGCTGCAGATACGCAGTATTTT
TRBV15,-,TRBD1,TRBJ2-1,CATTRTGEIEQFF,TGTGCCACCACCCGGACAGGGGAGATCGAGCAGTTCTTC
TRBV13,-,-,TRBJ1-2,CATTTVYGYTF,TGTGCCACAACAACGGTCTATGGCTACACCTTC
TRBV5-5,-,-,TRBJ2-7,CASSSTYEQYF,TGTGCCAGCAGCTCGACATACGAGCAGTACTTC
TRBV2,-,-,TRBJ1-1,CAVRDGMNTEAFF,TGTGCCGTCCGGGACGGGATGAACACTGAAGCTTTCTTT
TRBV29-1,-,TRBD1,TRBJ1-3,CSAGQGNTIYF,TGCAGCGCAGGACAGGGCAACACCATATATTTT
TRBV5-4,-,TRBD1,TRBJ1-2,CASSSGGTGNYGYTF,TGTGCCAGCAGCTCAGGAGGGACAGGCAACTATGGCTACACCTTC
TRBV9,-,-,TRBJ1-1,CASSRGGSTEAFF,TGTGCCAGCAGCCGTGGGGGTTCCACTGAAGCTTTCTTT
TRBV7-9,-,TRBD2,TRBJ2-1,CASSPRTSGGAHYNEQFF,TGTGCCAGCAGCCCCCGGACTAGCGGGGGGGCGCATTACAATGAGCAGTTCTTC
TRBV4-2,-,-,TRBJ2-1,CASSQLDPGLSNEQFF,TGTGCCAGCAGCCAACTCGACCCGGGATTGAGCAATGAGCAGTTCTTC
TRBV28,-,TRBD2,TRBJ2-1,CASRRLALVDEQFF,TGTGCCAGCAGGCGACTAGCGTTGGTTGATGAGCAGTTCTTC
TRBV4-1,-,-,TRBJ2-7,CASSHRLGIHGGQYF,TGCGCCAGCAGCCATCGACTCGGGATTCACGGCGGGCAGTACTTC
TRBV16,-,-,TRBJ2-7,CASSQPGQSYEQYF,TGTGCCAGCAGCCAACCGGGACAATCCTACGAGCAGTACTTC
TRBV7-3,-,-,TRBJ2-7,CASSQGMGGTDEQYF,TGCGCCAGCAGCCAAGGTATGGGAGGAACTGACGAGCAGTACTTC
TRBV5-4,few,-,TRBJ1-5,CASSHDTGSPEPQHF,TGTGCCAGCAGCCACGATACAGGGAGTCCAGAGCCCCAGCATTTT
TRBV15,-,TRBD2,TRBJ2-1,CATSRVGLADNEQFF,TGTGCCACCAGCAGAGTAGGGCTAGCGGACAATGAGCAGTTCTTC
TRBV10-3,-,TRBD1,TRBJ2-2,CAISGGQGRAGELFF,TGTGCCATCAGTGGCGGACAGGGGAGGGCCGGGGAGCTGTTTTTT
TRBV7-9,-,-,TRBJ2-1,CASMVGNEQFF,TGTGCCAGCATGGTCGGTAATGAGCAGTTCTTC
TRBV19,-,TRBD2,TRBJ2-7,CASSSVKAGASSYEQYF,TGTGCCAGTAGTTCGGTGAAAGCGGGGGCCAGCTCCTACGAGCAGTACTTC
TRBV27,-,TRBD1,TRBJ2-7,CASHGTAYEQYF,TGTGCCAGCCACGGGACAGCCTACGAGCAGTACTTC
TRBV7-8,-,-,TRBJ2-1,CASSLGKREQFF,TGTGCCAGCAGCTTAGGGAAGCGTGAGCAGTTCTTC
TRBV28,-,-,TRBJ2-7,CASSSTGSEAGEQYF,TGTGCCAGCAGTTCTACCGGGTCAGAGGCTGGCGAGCAGTACTTC
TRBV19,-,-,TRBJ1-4,CASSPRAVEKLFF,TGTGCCAGTAGTCCGAGGGCAGTCGAAAAACTGTTTTTT
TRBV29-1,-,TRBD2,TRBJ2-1,CSPVVAGDNNEQFF,TGCAGCCCGGTCGTAGCGGGGGATAACAATGAGCAGTTCTTC
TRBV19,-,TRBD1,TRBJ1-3,CASSKPGQTSGNTIYF,TGTGCCAGTAGTAAGCCGGGACAGACCTCTGGAAACACCATATATTTT
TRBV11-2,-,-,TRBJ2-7,CASSFDSHYEQYF,TGTGCCAGCAGCTTCGACTCACACTACGAGCAGTACTTC
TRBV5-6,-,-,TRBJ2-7,CASSRGESPYYEQYF,TGTGCCAGCAGCCGAGGAGAAAGTCCTTACTACGAGCAGTACTTC
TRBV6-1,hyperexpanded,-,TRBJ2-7,CASSDTAGAYEQYF,TGTGCCAGCAGTGATACAGCCGGGGCCTACGAGCAGTACTTC
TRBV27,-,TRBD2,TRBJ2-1,CASSFQREINNEQFF,TGTGCCAGCAGTTTTCAGCGGGAGATCAACAATGAGCAGTTCTTC
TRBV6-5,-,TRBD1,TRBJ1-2,CASSYLGQTYGYTF,TGTGCCAGCAGTTACTTGGGACAGACCTATGGCTACACCTTC
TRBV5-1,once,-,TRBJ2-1,CASSSRDTGNNEQFF,TGCGCCAGCAGCTCCCGGGACACGGGGAACAATGAGCAGTTCTTC